One sample yielded the 28 T cell receptor beta chains listed below, sequenced in a study of T cells in Graves' hyperthyroidism and ophthalmopathy. Amplified regions were TCR beta CDR3 sequences from RNA transcripts. During a first-round RT-PCR of the TCR CDR3, the HTBI primer set was used. In TCRdb, the multiplex PCR reads were re-called with MiXCR into one record per CDR3 protein. This sample has around 480,000 distinct CDR3 sequences, with around an eighth found just once. Sequencing was done on a sample of blood. These receptors were taken from a woman aged 18-29 years with Graves' hyperthyroidism.

Many counts were recorded for this clonotype. The rearrangement links TRBV10-2 to TRBJ1-5, with D possibly being TRBD1 (5 bases). CDR3 length equals 14 residues. The germline V gene encodes CDR1 WSHSY and CDR2 SAAADI. The V and J ends lost 8 bases and 4 bases respectively, with 15 bases between them. CDR3: CASGGYWQNQPQHF. The CDR3 DNA reads as TGCGCCAGCGGGGGGTATTGGCAAAATCAGCCCCAGCATTTT.

This clonotype was detected ten times or more. CDR3 in DNA: TGTGCCAGCAACCCGGGGACAGCCGATGAAAAACTGTTTTTT. Its protein is CASNPGTADEKLFF. The chain links TRBV6-1 to TRBJ1-4, with TRBD1 identical over 7 bases. The CDR3 runs 14 residues. CDR1 is MNHNS and CDR2 is SASEGT in the germline V gene. The V segment lost 7 bases and the J segment 6 bases; nucleotides outside the gene matches: 8.

This clonotype showed up just a few times. The V gene is TRBV20-1, the J gene TRBJ1-5; D is unresolved. This CDR3 is built from 12 residues. The V end was cut by 0 bases, the J end by 3 bases, with 3 bases between. Germline CDR1 DFQATT, CDR2 SNEGSKA (reference sequence). The CDR3 DNA reads TGCAGTGCTAGAGATCCCAATCAGCCCCAGCATTTT. Its translation is CSARDPNQPQHF.

This chain joins TRBV9 and TRBJ2-3; 7 bases line up with TRBD1. CDR1 and CDR2 (germline): SGDLS, YYNGEE. V shed 3 bases and J 0 bases; nucleotides not matched to a gene: 13. The CDR3 extends over 18 amino acids. In DNA form, the CDR3 reads TGTGCCAGCAGCGCCCCCTGGAACAGGGGCTCTAGCACAGATACGCAGTATTTT. It translates to CASSAPWNRGSSTDTQYF.

This clonotype has at least ten counts. This CDR3 is CASKRAGVKDEQYF. The CDR3 DNA reads as TGTGCCAGCAAGAGGGCGGGAGTTAAAGACGAGCAGTACTTC. This chain links TRBV11-2 with TRBJ2-7, with 7 bases lining up with TRBD2. This CDR3 region has 14 residues. V shed 7 bases and J 5 bases; nucleotides not matched to a gene: 11. Per the germline V gene, CDR1 is SGHAT and CDR2 is FQNNGV.

The rearrangement uses TRBV19 and TRBJ1-2; perhaps TRBD1 as D (5 bases). The V gene's germline CDR1 is LNHDA and CDR2 SQIVND (reference sequence). The CDR3 loop spans 13 amino acids. V lost 5 bases and J 4 bases, leaving 11 bases between the germline ends. The CDR3 DNA is TGTGCCAGTAGTCTCACAGGACCCTATGGCTACACCTTC. Encoded protein: CASSLTGPYGYTF. The full variable domain, in which reference TRBV19 and TRBJ1-2 provide the parts outside the CDR3, is DGGITQSPKYLFRKEGQNVTLSCEQNLNHDAMYWYRQDPGQGLRLIYYSQIVNDFQKGDIAEGYSVSREKKESFPLTVTSAQKNPTAFYLCASSLTGPYGYTFGSGTRLTVV.

In its sample, this clonotype was seen many times. This chain joins TRBV3-1 and TRBJ1-1; 7 positions agree with TRBD1. Per the germline V gene, CDR1 is LGHDT and CDR2 is YNNKEL (reference sequence). The CDR3 length is 14 residues. J gave up 5 bases and V 3 bases, and 6 bases lay outside the gene matches. CDR3 region: CASSQWDRFTEAFF. The CDR3 DNA is TGTGCCAGCAGCCAGTGGGACAGATTTACTGAAGCTTTCTTT.

This clonotype was observed many times. The chain joins TRBV20-1 to TRBJ2-7; possible D gene TRBD2, 5 bases. Trimming stripped 0 bases from V and 2 bases from J, with 14 bases between. This CDR3 region has 15 residues. Germline V lookup: CDR1 DFQATT, CDR2 SNEGSKA (reference sequence). The DNA of the CDR3 is TGCAGTGCTAGAGATCCCTGGCGGGCCACCTACGAGCAGTACTTC. Encoded protein: CSARDPWRATYEQYF.

On this clonotype: A much more abundant neighbour one base away suggests this may be a read error. The chain combines TRBV30 with TRBJ1-5; D call uncertain. CDR1 GTSNPN and CDR2 SVGIG come from the germline V gene (reference sequence). CDR3 length: 14 residues. CDR3 protein: CACSEGRPNQPQHF. Here the CDR3 DNA reads TGTGCCTGTAGTGAGGGCAGGCCCAATCAGCCCCAGCATTTT.

This clonotype appeared many times. This sequence joins TRBV12-3 or TRBV12-4 and TRBJ2-6, with TRBD1 identical over 9 bases. This CDR3 is 18 amino acids long. Trimming removed 2 bases from V and 2 bases from J; junction bases left unmatched: 7. In DNA form, the CDR3 reads TGTGCCAGCAGTTTAAGGGGACAGGGCTTTCCTGGGGCCAACGTCCTGACTTTC. It translates to CASSLRGQGFPGANVLTF.

The V and J genes are TRBV2 and TRBJ2-1; TRBD1 aligns across 7 bases. CDR3 size: 15 residues. Trimming at V came to 8 bases and at J to 9 bases, leaving 16 bases not matched to a gene. Looked up from germline, CDR1 is SNHLY and CDR2 is FYNNEI. The CDR3 DNA is TGTGCCAGCCTGACTGCATCCACAGGGGCAGGTGAGCAGTTCTTC. It specifies CASLTASTGAGEQFF.

In this sample, this clonotype turned up a few times. This chain links TRBV10-1 with TRBJ2-1; perhaps D is TRBD1 or TRBD2 (5 bases each). Trimming pared 0 bases from V and 4 bases from J, leaving 16 bases between. CDR3 length equals 17 residues. Germline V gene sequence: CDR1 WNHNN, CDR2 SYGVQD (reference sequence). The CDR3 nucleotides are TGCGCCAGCAGTGAGTCAGGGGCAGGGAGTGGGTACAATGAGCAGTTCTTC. It translates to CASSESGAGSGYNEQFF.

There are many counts of this clonotype. CDR3 in DNA: TGTGCCAGCAGGGTCACAGGGCGAGCGAACACTGAAGCTTTCTTT. Its protein product is CASRVTGRANTEAFF. This chain connects TRBV6-1 to TRBJ1-1; the D gene is possibly TRBD1 (6 bases). CDR1 MNHNS and CDR2 SASEGT come from the germline V gene. This CDR3 contains 15 residues. V lost 6 bases, J lost 1 base, and 15 bases lay in between.

The table lists this clonotype with many counts. The rearrangement uses TRBV20-1 and TRBJ2-7; D gene unclear. Germline CDR1 DFQATT, CDR2 SNEGSKA (reference sequence). This CDR3 comprises 12 residues. The V and J ends lost 3 bases and 1 base respectively, with 7 bases between them. For the CDR3, the DNA is TGCAGTGCTAGTTGGGGATCCTACGAGCAGTACGTC. It translates to CSASWGSYEQYV.

DNA of the CDR3: TGCGCCAGCAGCCGAGATCAGACAGTAGCCAAAAACATTCAGTACTTC. It is translated as CASSRDQTVAKNIQYF. The chain has TRBV4-1 and TRBJ2-4; tentatively, D is TRBD1 (5 bases). CDR1 is MGHRA and CDR2 is YSYEKL in the germline V gene. The CDR3 extends over 16 amino acids. The V and J ends lost 4 bases and 0 bases respectively, with 13 bases between them.

This clonotype was counted at least ten times. The genes are TRBV27 and TRBJ2-1; no firm D call. This CDR3 is 16 amino acids long. Trimming cost V 1 base and J 2 bases, with 12 bases left between them. Germline lookup yields CDR1 MNHEY and CDR2 SMNVEV (reference sequence). CDR3 bases: TGTGCCAGCAGTTTATACCTAGAAGATCCCTACAATGAGCAGTTCTTC. Translated, it gives CASSLYLEDPYNEQFF.

This clonotype has ten or more counts. V and J are TRBV5-1 and TRBJ1-3, with TRBD1 as a possible D gene (5 bases). There are 12 residues in the CDR3. The V gene lost 3 bases and the J gene lost 15 bases, with 16 bases spanning the gap. The germline V gene has CDR1 SGHRS and CDR2 YFSETQ. As DNA, the CDR3 is TGCGCCAGCAGCTGGGGCGGGACTGGAGGATATTTT. Protein: CASSWGGTGGYF.

This clonotype has a count of ten or more. The rearrangement links TRBV11-2 to TRBJ2-1; 8 nucleotides align to TRBD2. V lost 2 bases, J lost 7 bases, and 10 bases stayed unmatched. This CDR3 is 16 amino acids long. The germline V gene has CDR1 SGHAT and CDR2 FQNNGV. The CDR3 loop is CASSLRGGGFGNEQFF. As DNA, the CDR3 is TGTGCCAGCAGCTTACGGGGGGGCGGCTTCGGGAATGAGCAGTTCTTC.

There are many counts of this clonotype. The chain carries TRBV28 and TRBJ2-7; maybe TRBD1 (6 bases). There are 12 residues in the CDR3. Germline CDR1 and CDR2: MDHEN and SYDVKM. V lost 3 bases to trimming and J lost 7 bases, with 10 bases between them. CDR3 protein: CASSFRGREQYF. DNA for the CDR3: TGTGCCAGCAGTTTCAGGGGTAGGGAGCAGTACTTC.

This clonotype has only one observation. The chain is built from TRBV9 and TRBJ1-2; no definite D call. The CDR3 is 13 amino acids. V was trimmed by 0 bases and J by 2 bases, leaving 5 bases between them. Germline assignment: CDR1 SGDLS and CDR2 YYNGEE. DNA for the CDR3: TGTGCCAGCAGCGTAGTGGGGAACTATGGCTACACCTTC. Translation gives CASSVVGNYGYTF.

The gene calls are TRBV27 and TRBJ2-2; D is undetermined. CDR1 is MNHEY, CDR2 SMNVEV, per germline (reference sequence). The CDR3 totals 14 residues. With 7 bases removed from V and 4 bases from J, the gap between germline ends came to 13 bases. The CDR3 is CASMIAEVTGELFF. DNA for the CDR3: TGTGCCAGCATGATAGCCGAGGTCACCGGGGAGCTGTTTTTT.

This clonotype was seen at least ten times. This chain joins TRBV7-2 and TRBJ2-1, with D possibly being TRBD2 (6 bases). Per germline, CDR1 SGHTA and CDR2 FQGNSA. V was trimmed by 2 bases and J by 7 bases, leaving 18 bases between them. This CDR3 region has 16 residues. The CDR3 DNA follows: TGTGCCAGCAGCTTACGCTGGGACTCGCGGGAAAATGAGCAGTTCTTC. It specifies CASSLRWDSRENEQFF.

The CDR3 DNA sequence: TGCGCCAGCAGCCAGACAGGGAAGGGGATAAATGAGCAGTTCTTC. Translation: CASSQTGKGINEQFF. The genes are TRBV4-1 and TRBJ2-1; 7 positions agree with TRBD1. The CDR3 is 15 residues long. Germline CDR1 MGHRA, CDR2 YSYEKL. Trimming took 3 bases from V and 7 from J; bases not matched to a gene: 9.

The V gene is TRBV7-3, the J gene TRBJ2-7; tentative D call: TRBD2 (5 bases). The V end lost 1 base, the J end lost 7 bases, and 17 bases lay between the germline ends. CDR3 length: 15 residues. CDR1 is SGHTA, CDR2 FQGTGA, per germline. The CDR3, as DNA: TGTGCCAGCAGCTTAAATCCCAGCGGTGCATTGGAGCAGTACTTC. Encoded protein: CASSLNPSGALEQYF.

This clonotype was seen repeatedly, ten times or more. The gene calls are TRBV20-1 and TRBJ1-2, with D tentatively TRBD1 (5 bases). The CDR3 spans 13 residues. Germline CDR1 and CDR2: DFQATT and SNEGSKA (reference sequence). Trimming stripped 4 bases from V and 3 bases from J, with 12 bases between. CDR3 coding DNA: TGCAGTGCTACAAGGGGTAGGGACTATGGCTACACCTTC. It encodes CSATRGRDYGYTF.

V usage is TRBV11-3 and J usage is TRBJ1-2, with D tentatively TRBD1 (5 bases). CDR3 length: 15 amino acids. Trimming cost V 5 bases and J 3 bases, with 16 bases left between them. Germline CDR1 is SGHNT and CDR2 is YENEEA. This chain's CDR3 is CASSPTRVGHYGYTF. The CDR3 DNA is TGTGCCAGCAGCCCGACCAGGGTGGGCCACTATGGCTACACCTTC.

In its sample, this clonotype was seen many times. This chain connects TRBV20-1 to TRBJ2-3; TRBD2 matches 9 bases. CDR1 DFQATT and CDR2 SNEGSKA come from the germline V gene (reference sequence). This CDR3 region has 14 residues. With 4 bases clipped from V and 6 bases from J, the junction kept 8 bases outside the gene matches. CDR3 residues: CSATSGAARDTQYF. Written as DNA, the CDR3 is TGCAGTGCTACTAGCGGGGCGGCCCGGGATACGCAGTATTTT.

The sample holds a few counts of this clonotype. DNA for the CDR3: TGTGCCAGCAGCCCTCGCGCGGGGCACCAGGACGAGCAGTACTTC. Translated, it gives CASSPRAGHQDEQYF. V gene TRBV16 combines with J gene TRBJ2-7; tentatively, D is TRBD2 (6 bases). Trimming left V 4 bases short and J 5 bases short, with 18 bases between. Germline V gives CDR1 KGHSY, CDR2 FQNENV. The CDR3 loop spans 15 amino acids.